This is a list of T cell receptor beta chains from one sample in a study of regulatory T cells in long-lasting Graves disease. One entry per CDR3 protein results from TCRdb running MiXCR on the multiplex PCR reads. The top ten hold roughly 10% of the sample, which has more than 400,000 distinct CDR3 sequences, roughly 15% seen once. These data were also filed under a second study, of T cells in Graves' hyperthyroidism and ophthalmopathy.

This specimen was peripheral blood mononuclear cells (PBMCs), taken at new diagnosis, from a patient treated with antithyroid drugs. The source of these receptors is a woman aged 25 to 45 with Graves disease. CDR3s include the opening cysteine and the closing phenylalanine or tryptophan. D genes are given only for firm matches. Clone sizes are given selectively: once, few, many, or a class where the clone is expanded.

size	V	D	J	DNA	CDR3
once	TRBV6-5	NA	TRBJ2-1	TGTGCCAGCAGTTACCGGGGACTCAGCTCCTACAATGAGCAGTTCTTC	CASSYRGLSSYNEQFF
few	TRBV7-2	NA	TRBJ1-5	TGTGCCAGCAGCTTAGAACCGCTCAATCAGCCCCAGCATTTT	CASSLEPLNQPQHF
NA	TRBV29-1	TRBD2	TRBJ2-7	TGCAGCGCCTCCCCTAGCGGGAGTTCCTACGAGCAGTACTTC	CSASPSGSSYEQYF
NA	TRBV30	NA	TRBJ2-7	TGTGCCTGGAGTGTAGGTGGGGGGAGCTCCTACGAGCAGTACTTC	CAWSVGGGSSYEQYF
many	TRBV7-6	NA	TRBJ2-7	TGTGCCAGCAGCTTAGTGGGGGGTTTCGCCTCCTACGAGCAGTACTTC	CASSLVGGFASYEQYF
many	TRBV13	TRBD2	TRBJ2-5	TGTGCCAGCAGCTTAGTGTTTGGCGGGAGTTTTTCAGAGACCCAGTACTTC	CASSLVFGGSFSETQYF
NA	TRBV7-9	NA	TRBJ2-2	TGTGCCAGCAGCTTAAATAGCGCCACCGGGGAGCTGTTTTTT	CASSLNSATGELFF
many	TRBV5-4	NA	TRBJ2-3	TGTGCCAGCAGCTTCCAGGGCGGGTCCACAGATACGCAGTATTTT	CASSFQGGSTDTQYF
many	TRBV20-1	NA	TRBJ1-1	TGCAGTGCTGGGAAGCCGGGGGGCGTTCGAACTGAAGCTTTCTTT	CSAGKPGGVRTEAFF
NA	TRBV11-1	NA	TRBJ2-2	TGTGCCAGCAGCCCTAGCGACCCCGGGGAGCTGTTTTTT	CASSPSDPGELFF
few	TRBV24-1	NA	TRBJ2-1	TGTGCCACCAGTGATGGGGCTTACAATGAGCAGTTCTTC	CATSDGAYNEQFF
NA	TRBV19	TRBD2	TRBJ2-7	TGTGCCAGTAGTGCCAGGCTAGCGGGTTCTTTGGGCTACGAGCAGTACTTC	CASSARLAGSLGYEQYF
few	TRBV12-3/TRBV12-4	NA	TRBJ2-5	TGTGCCAGCACCAGGGACTTAGAAGAGACCCAGTACTTC	CASTRDLEETQYF
many	TRBV7-6	NA	TRBJ2-3	TGTGCCAGCAGCTTAGCGTGGGGGACTAGCACAGATACGCAGTATTTT	CASSLAWGTSTDTQYF
few	TRBV28	TRBD2	TRBJ2-7	TGTGCCAGCAGGGACGCGGGAGTCTACGAGCAGTACTTC	CASRDAGVYEQYF